The rows below give T cell receptor beta chains drawn from one sample of a study of blood T cell repertoires in COVID-19. TCRdb's table, derived via immunoSEQ multiplex PCR, lists solely in-frame clones and lacks some. The sample comprises about 170,000 clones, approximately 80% of which are singletons, and approximately 8% rests with the top ten. Material: peripheral blood. Receptors were obtained from a woman older than 75 with COVID-19, enrolled during active disease. Each CDR3 is given with its conserved first and last residue. The order of the fields is clone size, J gene, V gene, D gene, CDR3 protein, CDR3 DNA. The D gene is left open where the match is weak. Size tells how often a clone was seen (once, few, many) or the class of an expanded clone, and some rows leave it out.

clone_size: NA
j_call: TRBJ1-3
v_call: TRBV11-2
d_call: NA
cdr3_aa: CASSSASGGWDTIYF
cdr3_nt: TGTGCCAGCAGCTCCGCCTCGGGGGGGTGGGACACCATATATTTT

clone_size: NA
j_call: TRBJ2-1
v_call: TRBV5-4
d_call: NA
cdr3_aa: CASRAGLPSYNEQFF
cdr3_nt: TGTGCCAGCAGGGCCGGACTTCCGTCCTACAATGAGCAGTTCTTC

clone_size: NA
j_call: TRBJ1-4
v_call: TRBV27
d_call: NA
cdr3_aa: CASSRSLANEKLFF
cdr3_nt: TGTGCCAGCAGTCGCTCTTTAGCTAATGAAAAACTGTTTTTT

clone_size: NA
j_call: TRBJ1-1
v_call: TRBV6-4
d_call: NA
cdr3_aa: CASLQGNTEAFF
cdr3_nt: TGTGCCAGCCTACAGGGGAACACTGAAGCTTTCTTT

clone_size: NA
j_call: TRBJ1-1
v_call: TRBV5-1
d_call: NA
cdr3_aa: CASSFTGMNTEAFF
cdr3_nt: TGCGCCAGCAGCTTCACAGGCATGAACACTGAAGCTTTCTTT

clone_size: NA
j_call: TRBJ1-2
v_call: TRBV9
d_call: TRBD1
cdr3_aa: CASSPRTGTNYGYTF
cdr3_nt: TGTGCCAGCAGCCCCCGGACAGGGACAAACTATGGCTACACCTTC

clone_size: NA
j_call: TRBJ2-3
v_call: TRBV5-4
d_call: TRBD1
cdr3_aa: CASSLVGQGRDTQYF
cdr3_nt: TGTGCCAGCAGCTTGGTCGGACAGGGACGCGATACGCAGTATTTT

clone_size: NA
j_call: TRBJ2-7
v_call: TRBV4-1
d_call: TRBD2
cdr3_aa: CASSQDLASGTWVSSF
cdr3_nt: TGCGCCAGCAGCCAAGATTTGGCCAGCGGGACCTGGGTGTCGAGTTTC

clone_size: NA
j_call: TRBJ2-5
v_call: TRBV9
d_call: TRBD1
cdr3_aa: CASSSDRGFETQYF
cdr3_nt: TGTGCCAGCAGCTCCGACAGGGGCTTCGAGACCCAGTACTTC

clone_size: NA
j_call: TRBJ1-2
v_call: TRBV6-6
d_call: NA
cdr3_aa: CASGGDYGYTF
cdr3_nt: TGTGCCAGCGGGGGGGACTATGGCTACACCTTC

clone_size: NA
j_call: TRBJ2-7
v_call: TRBV5-6
d_call: TRBD2
cdr3_aa: CASSLVRTSGVPTQQYF
cdr3_nt: TGTGCCAGCAGCTTGGTGAGGACTAGCGGGGTTCCCACGCAGCAGTACTTC

clone_size: NA
j_call: TRBJ2-5
v_call: TRBV6-4
d_call: TRBD2
cdr3_aa: CARIAGDGQETQYF
cdr3_nt: TGTGCCAGAATAGCGGGAGATGGGCAAGAGACCCAGTACTTC

clone_size: NA
j_call: TRBJ1-1
v_call: TRBV9
d_call: NA
cdr3_aa: CASSVGGLRNTEAFF
cdr3_nt: TGTGCCAGCAGCGTAGGAGGATTGAGGAACACTGAAGCTTTCTTT

clone_size: NA
j_call: TRBJ1-2
v_call: TRBV7-9
d_call: NA
cdr3_aa: CASSLGHQYNYGYTF
cdr3_nt: TGTGCCAGCAGCTTAGGGCATCAATATAACTATGGCTACACCTTC

clone_size: few
j_call: TRBJ1-4
v_call: TRBV27
d_call: TRBD1
cdr3_aa: CASSAYRGPSTNEKLFF
cdr3_nt: TGTGCCAGCAGTGCCTACAGGGGGCCCTCCACTAATGAAAAACTGTTTTTT

clone_size: NA
j_call: TRBJ2-7
v_call: TRBV28
d_call: TRBD2
cdr3_aa: CASSSPSSGSGFGDEQYF
cdr3_nt: TGTGCCAGCAGTTCCCCCTCTAGCGGGTCGGGTTTTGGGGACGAGCAGTACTTC

clone_size: NA
j_call: TRBJ2-1
v_call: TRBV27
d_call: NA
cdr3_aa: CASSLGTEYNEQFF
cdr3_nt: TGTGCCAGCAGTCTTGGGACTGAATACAATGAGCAGTTCTTC

clone_size: NA
j_call: TRBJ1-5
v_call: TRBV3-1/TRBV3-2
d_call: NA
cdr3_aa: CASSHTGSNQPQHF
cdr3_nt: TGTGCCAGCAGCCACACAGGAAGCAATCAGCCCCAGCATTTT

clone_size: NA
j_call: TRBJ1-6
v_call: TRBV29-1
d_call: TRBD1
cdr3_aa: CSVGDSSPLHF
cdr3_nt: TGCAGCGTTGGGGACAGTTCACCCCTCCACTTT

clone_size: NA
j_call: TRBJ2-2
v_call: TRBV6-5
d_call: NA
cdr3_aa: CASRSFGEVGELFF
cdr3_nt: TGTGCCAGCAGGTCGTTTGGGGAGGTCGGGGAGCTGTTTTTT

clone_size: once
j_call: TRBJ1-2
v_call: TRBV5-4
d_call: NA
cdr3_aa: CATGLSSGYTF
cdr3_nt: TGTGCTACGGGGTTATCATCGGGCTACACCTTC

clone_size: NA
j_call: TRBJ1-2
v_call: TRBV23-1
d_call: TRBD1
cdr3_aa: CASSTRDRGYGYTF
cdr3_nt: TGCGCCAGCAGCACCCGGGACAGGGGGTATGGCTACACCTTC

clone_size: NA
j_call: TRBJ2-1
v_call: TRBV7-2
d_call: TRBD2
cdr3_aa: CASSSQGLAGYNEQFF
cdr3_nt: TGTGCCAGCAGCTCCCAGGGACTAGCGGGGTACAATGAGCAGTTCTTC

clone_size: NA
j_call: TRBJ1-4
v_call: TRBV5-1
d_call: NA
cdr3_aa: CASRGGVATNEKLFF
cdr3_nt: TGCGCCAGCAGGGGAGGGGTAGCAACTAATGAAAAACTGTTTTTT

clone_size: once
j_call: TRBJ1-5
v_call: TRBV6-2/TRBV6-3
d_call: NA
cdr3_aa: CASSPGEIYQPQHF
cdr3_nt: TGTGCCAGCAGTCCGGGGGAGATCTATCAGCCCCAGCATTTT

clone_size: NA
j_call: TRBJ1-5
v_call: TRBV15
d_call: TRBD1
cdr3_aa: CATTPTPGQDQPQHF
cdr3_nt: TGTGCCACCACCCCGACCCCTGGACAGGATCAGCCCCAGCATTTT

clone_size: NA
j_call: TRBJ2-1
v_call: TRBV29-1
d_call: TRBD1
cdr3_aa: CSGSRVDRITGEQFF
cdr3_nt: TGCAGCGGCAGCCGGGTGGACAGGATAACGGGCGAGCAGTTCTTC

clone_size: NA
j_call: TRBJ2-7
v_call: TRBV7-4
d_call: TRBD1
cdr3_aa: CANATGSYEQYF
cdr3_nt: TGTGCCAATGCGACAGGGAGCTACGAGCAGTACTTC

clone_size: NA
j_call: TRBJ1-3
v_call: TRBV21-1
d_call: NA
cdr3_aa: CASSKEPPDVGFGNTIYF
cdr3_nt: NA

clone_size: NA
j_call: TRBJ2-2
v_call: TRBV6-4
d_call: NA
cdr3_aa: CANPDSANTGELFF
cdr3_nt: TGTGCCAACCCGGACAGCGCGAACACCGGGGAGCTGTTTTTT

clone_size: NA
j_call: TRBJ2-4
v_call: TRBV7-8
d_call: TRBD2
cdr3_aa: CASGSSGVGKNIQYF
cdr3_nt: TGTGCCAGCGGATCTAGCGGGGTCGGCAAAAACATTCAGTACTTC

clone_size: NA
j_call: TRBJ2-2
v_call: TRBV2
d_call: NA
cdr3_aa: CASTYGAGGELFF
cdr3_nt: TGTGCCAGCACATATGGGGCCGGCGGGGAGCTGTTTTTT

clone_size: NA
j_call: TRBJ2-2
v_call: TRBV5-8
d_call: NA
cdr3_aa: CASSARDTNTGELFF
cdr3_nt: TGTGCCAGCAGCGCTCGGGATACGAACACCGGGGAGCTGTTTTTT

clone_size: NA
j_call: TRBJ1-2
v_call: TRBV5-1
d_call: NA
cdr3_aa: CASSLGQADGYTF
cdr3_nt: TGCGCCAGCAGCTTGGGTCAGGCTGATGGCTACACCTTC

clone_size: NA
j_call: TRBJ1-2
v_call: TRBV3-1/TRBV3-2
d_call: NA
cdr3_aa: CASSQDSIYGYTF
cdr3_nt: TGTGCCAGCAGCCAAGACAGTATCTATGGCTACACCTTC

clone_size: NA
j_call: TRBJ2-7
v_call: TRBV18
d_call: NA
cdr3_aa: CASSLGQTYEQYF
cdr3_nt: TGTGCCAGCTCCCTCGGACAGACCTACGAGCAGTACTTC

clone_size: few
j_call: TRBJ2-7
v_call: TRBV10-3
d_call: NA
cdr3_aa: CAISGGYEQYF
cdr3_nt: TGTGCCATCAGTGGAGGCTACGAGCAGTACTTC

clone_size: NA
j_call: TRBJ2-1
v_call: TRBV18
d_call: NA
cdr3_aa: CASSPAGGNKNEQFF
cdr3_nt: TGTGCCAGCTCACCAGCCGGGGGAAACAAGAATGAGCAGTTCTTC

clone_size: once
j_call: TRBJ1-6
v_call: TRBV18
d_call: TRBD1
cdr3_aa: CASSPPRTGAGSPLHF
cdr3_nt: TGTGCCAGCTCACCGCCGAGGACAGGGGCAGGTTCACCCCTCCACTTT

clone_size: NA
j_call: TRBJ1-2
v_call: TRBV2
d_call: NA
cdr3_aa: CASSEQRSRGYTF
cdr3_nt: TGTGCCAGCAGTGAGCAGAGGTCTCGCGGCTACACCTTC

clone_size: NA
j_call: TRBJ2-1
v_call: TRBV6-2/TRBV6-3
d_call: NA
cdr3_aa: CASSPQSNEQFF
cdr3_nt: TGTGCCAGCAGTCCACAGAGCAATGAGCAGTTCTTC

clone_size: NA
j_call: TRBJ1-3
v_call: TRBV28
d_call: NA
cdr3_aa: CASSFGQRGNTIYF
cdr3_nt: TGTGCCAGCAGTTTCGGACAGCGCGGCAACACCATATATTTT

clone_size: NA
j_call: TRBJ1-5
v_call: TRBV19
d_call: TRBD1
cdr3_aa: CASSRQGRGQPQHF
cdr3_nt: TGTGCCAGTAGCAGACAGGGAAGAGGACAGCCCCAGCATTTT

clone_size: NA
j_call: TRBJ2-3
v_call: TRBV19
d_call: NA
cdr3_aa: CASSSFDRESTDTQYF
cdr3_nt: TGTGCCAGTAGTAGTTTCGACAGAGAAAGCACAGATACGCAGTATTTT

clone_size: NA
j_call: TRBJ1-5
v_call: TRBV7-2
d_call: NA
cdr3_aa: CASSLEISLSNQPQHF
cdr3_nt: TGTGCCAGCAGCTTGGAGATCTCCCTAAGCAATCAGCCCCAGCATTTT

clone_size: NA
j_call: TRBJ2-3
v_call: TRBV2
d_call: TRBD2
cdr3_aa: CATKPGTSSTDTQYF
cdr3_nt: TGTGCCACCAAACCCGGGACTAGCAGCACAGATACGCAGTATTTT

clone_size: NA
j_call: TRBJ2-3
v_call: TRBV6-5
d_call: NA
cdr3_aa: CASKMVTGGADTQYF
cdr3_nt: TGTGCCAGCAAGATGGTCACAGGGGGGGCAGATACGCAGTATTTT

clone_size: few
j_call: TRBJ2-3
v_call: TRBV4-2
d_call: NA
cdr3_aa: CASSQEAATDTQYF
cdr3_nt: TGTGCCAGCAGCCAAGAAGCGGCTACAGATACGCAGTATTTT